This T cell receptor beta chain was sequenced in a study of CD8+ T cells in alopecia areata. RNA extraction and reverse transcription yielded cDNA as sequencing template. Using immunoSEQ multiplex PCR, the repertoire was profiled, and TCRdb retains in-frame clones only, with some absent. The repertoire holds some 30,000 clones, with more than 55% as singletons. CDR3 length: 14 amino acids. Germline values: CDR1 MNHEY, CDR2 SVGAGI. V lost 5 bases, J lost 1 base, and 11 bases lay in between. The clonotype originates from a human donor with alopecia areata. The chain has TRBV6-5 and TRBJ1-1, with D tentatively TRBD1 (5 bases). Sequencing used NKG2D-high CD8+ T cells sorted from blood. The CDR3 loop reads CASSAMGGNTEAFF. DNA of the CDR3: TGTGCCAGCAGTGCCATGGGGGGGAACACTGAAGCTTTCTTT.